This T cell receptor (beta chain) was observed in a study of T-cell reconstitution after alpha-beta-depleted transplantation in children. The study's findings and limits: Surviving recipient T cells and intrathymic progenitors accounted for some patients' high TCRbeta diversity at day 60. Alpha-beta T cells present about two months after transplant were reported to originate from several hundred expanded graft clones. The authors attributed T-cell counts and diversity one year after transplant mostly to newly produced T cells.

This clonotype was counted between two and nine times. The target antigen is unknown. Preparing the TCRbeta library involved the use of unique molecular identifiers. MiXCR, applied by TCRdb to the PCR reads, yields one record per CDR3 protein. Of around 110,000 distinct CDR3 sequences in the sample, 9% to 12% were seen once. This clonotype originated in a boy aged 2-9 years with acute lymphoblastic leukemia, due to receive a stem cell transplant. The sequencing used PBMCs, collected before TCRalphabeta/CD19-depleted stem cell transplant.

The CDR3 DNA is TGCGCCAGCAGCCTAAGTTTTACCGGGGAGCTGTTTTTT. Translated, it gives CASSLSFTGELFF. The rearrangement links TRBV5-1 to TRBJ2-2; the D is unclear. This CDR3 is 13 amino acids long. Per germline, CDR1 SGHRS and CDR2 YFSETQ. V lost 4 bases to trimming and J lost 5 bases, with 9 bases between them.